This passage covers 3 T cell receptor beta chains from one sample sequenced in a study of blood T cell repertoires in COVID-19. Clones were read by immunoSEQ multiplex PCR, and TCRdb kept only the in-frame ones, dropping some. This sample carries around 190,000 clones, 88% of them seen once, and the ten largest clones take around 1.1%. The sequenced sample consisted of peripheral blood. The receptors come from a young man with acute or convalescent COVID-19.

The rearrangement links TRBV18 to TRBJ2-1; D is uncertain. The germline CDR1 and CDR2 sequences are KGHSH and LQKENI. V was pared by 6 bases and J by 7 bases, with 16 bases between. CDR3 length: 14 amino acids. The CDR3 sequence is CASSLSKNGNEQFF. The DNA for the CDR3 is TGTGCCAGCTCCCTTTCAAAGAACGGGAATGAGCAGTTCTTC.

This clone was seen only once. The V gene is TRBV6-5, the J gene TRBJ1-1, with TRBD1 as a possible D gene (5 bases). Trimming took off 3 bases at V and 1 base at J, with 9 bases between the two ends. The CDR3 spans 14 residues. The V gene's germline CDR1 is MNHEY and CDR2 SVGAGI. Written as DNA, the CDR3 is TGTGCCAGCAGTTATCAGGGTTGGAACACTGAAGCTTTCTTT. This codes for CASSYQGWNTEAFF.

This chain links TRBV9 with TRBJ1-1; weak D call: TRBD1 (6 bases). Germline V gene sequence: CDR1 SGDLS, CDR2 YYNGEE. V dropped 4 bases and J dropped 9 bases, with 10 bases sitting between them. CDR3 length: 11 residues. The CDR3 is CASSPRDKAFF. Here the CDR3 DNA reads TGTGCCAGCAGCCCTCGGGACAAAGCTTTCTTT.